This TCR beta chain comes out of a study of T cell clonality in common variable immunodeficiency. General study points: Fewer deletions and N-nucleotide insertions were reportedly seen in common variable immunodeficiency TCR beta sequences. Patient heterogeneity in the CVID cohort limited correlations between repertoire features and clinical complications. T cell subpopulation sequencing would be needed to explain CVID clonality.

There are 13 residues in the CDR3. Losses at the gene ends were 5 bases for V and 3 bases for J; bases not matched to a gene: 4. Germline V gene data show CDR1 as MNHEY and CDR2 as SVGEGT. The table came from immunoSEQ multiplex PCR; TCRdb's copy has only in-frame clones and leaves some out. The sample is made up of 40,000 to 50,000 clones, none counted only once. This clone was counted many times. Its antigen is not identified. The sequenced fragment ends 3 residues before the CDR3 boundary, so the rest is inferred from the germline J gene. CVID subjects had received replacement immunoglobulin for at least one year. Blood samples were heparinized, 5 to 8 ml per donor.

This rearrangement joins TRBV6-2 or TRBV6-3 to TRBJ2-7; 7 nucleotides match TRBD1. The sequencing sample was made of peripheral blood mononuclear cells. The clonotype comes from a human donor with common variable immunodeficiency. The CDR3 DNA, read in part, is TGTGCCAGCAGTCATTCAGGGGGCTACGAG. It yields the protein CASSHSGGYE. The whole CDR3 sequence reads CASSHSGGYEQYF.